The clone carrying this T cell receptor (beta chain) was observed a handful of times. The sample is drawn from a study of blood T cells in healthy people across ages. Study in general: Template-switching capture recovered about one barcoded beta molecule per two T cells.

V gave up 6 bases and J gave up 3 bases; unmatched junction bases: 7. The CDR3 contains 15 residues. Germline assignment: CDR1 DFQATT and CDR2 SNEGSKA (reference sequence). Primers used in a second PCR of about 7 to 12 cycles were a sample-barcoded 5' primer and a J-beta primer mix. The study obtained at least 2.5 million CDR3-containing paired-end reads from every sample. TCRdb used MiXCR to reprocess the 5' RACE reads, holding one entry per CDR3 protein. This sample has roughly 1,500,000 distinct CDR3 sequences, with approximately 42% found just once. The chain employs TRBV20-1 and TRBJ2-1, with TRBD2 matching over 11 bases. This sequence originates from a woman under 30 in good health. The sample consisted of blood. Here the CDR3 DNA reads TGCAGTGCACCGAGGGGACTAGCGGACTACAATGAGCAGTTCTTC. Protein product: CSAPRGLADYNEQFF.